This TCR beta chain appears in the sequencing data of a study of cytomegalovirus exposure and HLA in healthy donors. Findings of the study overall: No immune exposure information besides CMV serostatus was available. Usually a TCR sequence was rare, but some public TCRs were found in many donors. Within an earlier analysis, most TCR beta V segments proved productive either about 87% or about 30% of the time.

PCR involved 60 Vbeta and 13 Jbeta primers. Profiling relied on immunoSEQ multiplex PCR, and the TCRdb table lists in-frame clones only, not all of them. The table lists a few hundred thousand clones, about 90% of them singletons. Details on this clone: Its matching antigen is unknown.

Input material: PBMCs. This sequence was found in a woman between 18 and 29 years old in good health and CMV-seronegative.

The CDR3 sequence: CASRERTGEEKLFF. The CDR3 DNA reads TGTGCCAGCAGGGAAAGGACAGGGGAGGAAAAACTGTTTTTT. This chain joins TRBV2 and TRBJ1-4; 9 bases map to TRBD1. The CDR3 has 14 amino acids. V shed 6 bases and J 8 bases; nucleotides not matched to a gene: 7. Germline CDR1 is SNHLY and CDR2 is FYNNEI.